The text below deals with one TCR beta chain. The antigen is not known. These data come from a study of beta chain features in type 1 diabetes. The ends were cut back, 4 bases at V and 4 bases at J, with 22 bases in the middle. CDR1 is SGHTA, CDR2 FQGNSA, per germline. The CDR3 runs 17 residues. The isolated RNA, all of it, was reverse transcribed, so expressed TCRB transcripts were what got sequenced. Sequenced by immunoSEQ multiplex PCR; TCRdb stores in-frame clones only, minus some. The sample carries about 220,000 clones, roughly a tenth recorded once. Study-wide points: Across patients, naive, central memory and Treg TCRB repertoires exhibited apparently greater similarity than was observed across healthy donors.

The sequence was obtained from a man aged 18 to 29 in good health. The chain is built from TRBV7-2 and TRBJ1-2; tentative D call: TRBD1 (6 bases). The sample taken for sequencing was central memory CD4+ T cells from blood. The CDR3 loop reads CASSSTVGTGTVYGYTF. In DNA form, the CDR3 reads TGTGCCAGCAGCTCGACTGTCGGTACAGGGACCGTCTATGGCTACACCTTC.